The sequence of this T cell receptor beta chain was determined in a study of blood T cells in healthy people across ages. Overall study context: Capture by template switching was about one barcoded beta molecule per two T cells.

This clonotype was detected a few times. Looked up from germline, CDR1 is LGHNA and CDR2 is YNFKEQ. The CDR3 has 16 residues. A sample-barcoded 5' primer and a J-beta primer mix were used in a second PCR of roughly 7 to 11 cycles. TCRdb reprocessed the 5' RACE reads via MiXCR and lists one record per CDR3 protein. The sample shows roughly 570,000 distinct CDR3 sequences, 27% of them seen only once. It was 8 to 10 milliliters of peripheral blood that were drawn from each donor. Sequences were obtained from blood. The chain has TRBV4-2 and TRBJ2-5; TRBD1 aligns across 9 bases. The DNA end favors TRBJ2-7, so the J call may be wrong. The TCR was taken from an older woman in good health. The CDR3 DNA sequence: TGTGCCAGCAGCCAAGTAGAACGGGACAGGGCCCACGAGCAGTACTTC. It is translated as CASSQVERDRAHEQYF.